Each of the 5 T cell receptor beta chains below was sequenced from the same sample in a study of T cell responses to AZD1222 COVID-19 vaccine. Some clones are missing from TCRdb's copy, which holds only in-frame ones; the method was immunoSEQ multiplex PCR. The profile shows approximately 52,000 clones, 80% to 90% of them singletons. This specimen consisted of peripheral blood, obtained 28 days after the second AZD1222 dose. These receptors were collected from an adult who received the AZD1222 COVID-19 vaccine.

This chain links TRBV28 with TRBJ1-3; TRBD1 agrees at 8 bases. This CDR3 contains 15 residues. CDR1 is MDHEN and CDR2 is SYDVKM in the germline V gene. V gave up 6 bases and J gave up 0 bases; unmatched junction bases: 4. The CDR3 region has the DNA TGTGCCAGCAGCCCTGACAGGGGCTCTGGAAACACCATATATTTT. Translation: CASSPDRGSGNTIYF.

This clone was detected once. V is TRBV28 and J is TRBJ1-2; 8 bases line up with TRBD1. J lost 5 bases, V lost 5 bases, and 10 bases had no gene match. The CDR3 runs 15 residues. CDR1 MDHEN and CDR2 SYDVKM come from the germline V gene. CDR3 DNA: TGTGCCAGCAGTCTCTTGGACAGGGATAATTATGGCTACACCTTC. It specifies CASSLLDRDNYGYTF.

The J gene is TRBJ2-2, the V gene TRBV5-3, with D hard to call. TRBV5-3 is marked as an open reading frame, function uncertain. This CDR3 contains 14 residues. V lost 5 bases and J 4 bases, leaving 12 bases between the germline ends. CDR3 loop: CARSWGSGTGELFF. DNA for the CDR3: TGTGCCAGAAGTTGGGGATCGGGCACCGGGGAGCTGTTTTTT.

This chain uses TRBV7-8 with TRBJ2-7; no firm D call. The germline gives CDR1 SGHVS, CDR2 FQNEAQ. V lost 1 base, J lost 4 bases, and 11 bases lay in between. CDR3 length equals 14 residues. The CDR3 protein is CASSLGRVRYEQYF. DNA for the CDR3: TGTGCCAGCAGCTTAGGACGGGTTCGGTACGAGCAGTACTTC.

The genes are TRBV30 and TRBJ1-1; maybe TRBD1 (5 bases). The length of the CDR3 is 16 residues. Trimming removed 0 bases from V and 3 bases from J, with 17 bases in between. Germline V gene sequence: CDR1 GTSNPN, CDR2 SVGIG (reference sequence). The CDR3 sequence: CAWSVGVVGVYTEAFF. Written as DNA, the CDR3 is TGTGCCTGGAGTGTAGGGGTCGTTGGGGTTTACACTGAAGCTTTCTTT.